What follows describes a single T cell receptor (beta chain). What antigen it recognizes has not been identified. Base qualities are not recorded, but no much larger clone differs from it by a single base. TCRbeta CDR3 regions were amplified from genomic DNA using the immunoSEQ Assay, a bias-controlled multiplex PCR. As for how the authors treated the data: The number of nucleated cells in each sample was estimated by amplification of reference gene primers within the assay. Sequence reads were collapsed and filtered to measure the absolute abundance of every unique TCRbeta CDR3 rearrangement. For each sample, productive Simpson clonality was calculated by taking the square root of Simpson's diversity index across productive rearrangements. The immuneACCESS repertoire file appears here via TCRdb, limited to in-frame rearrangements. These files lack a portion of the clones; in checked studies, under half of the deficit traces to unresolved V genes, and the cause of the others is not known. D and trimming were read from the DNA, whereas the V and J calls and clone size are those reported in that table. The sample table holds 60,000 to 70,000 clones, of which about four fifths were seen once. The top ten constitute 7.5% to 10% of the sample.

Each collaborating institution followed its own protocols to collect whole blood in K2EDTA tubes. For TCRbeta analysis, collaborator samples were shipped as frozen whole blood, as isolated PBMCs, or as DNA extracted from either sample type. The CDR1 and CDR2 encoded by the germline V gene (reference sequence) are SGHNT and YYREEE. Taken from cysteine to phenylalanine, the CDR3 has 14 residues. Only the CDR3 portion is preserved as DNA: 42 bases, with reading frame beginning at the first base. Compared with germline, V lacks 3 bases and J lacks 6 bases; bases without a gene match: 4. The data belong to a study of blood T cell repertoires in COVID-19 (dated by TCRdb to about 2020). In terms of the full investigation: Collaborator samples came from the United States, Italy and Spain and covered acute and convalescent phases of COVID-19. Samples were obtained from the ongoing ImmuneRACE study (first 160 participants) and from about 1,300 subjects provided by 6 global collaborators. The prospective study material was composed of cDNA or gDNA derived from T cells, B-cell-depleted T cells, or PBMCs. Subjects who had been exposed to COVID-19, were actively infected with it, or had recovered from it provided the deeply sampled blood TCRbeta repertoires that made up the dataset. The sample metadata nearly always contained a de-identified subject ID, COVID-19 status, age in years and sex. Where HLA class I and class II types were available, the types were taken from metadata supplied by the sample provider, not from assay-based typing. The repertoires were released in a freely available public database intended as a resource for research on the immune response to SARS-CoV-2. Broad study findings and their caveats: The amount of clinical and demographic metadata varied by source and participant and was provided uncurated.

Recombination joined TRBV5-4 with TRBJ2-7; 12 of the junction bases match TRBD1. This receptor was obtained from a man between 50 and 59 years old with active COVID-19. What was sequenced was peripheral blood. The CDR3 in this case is CASSSGQGAPEQYF. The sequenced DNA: TGTGCCAGCAGCTCGGGACAGGGGGCCCCCGAGCAGTACTTC.